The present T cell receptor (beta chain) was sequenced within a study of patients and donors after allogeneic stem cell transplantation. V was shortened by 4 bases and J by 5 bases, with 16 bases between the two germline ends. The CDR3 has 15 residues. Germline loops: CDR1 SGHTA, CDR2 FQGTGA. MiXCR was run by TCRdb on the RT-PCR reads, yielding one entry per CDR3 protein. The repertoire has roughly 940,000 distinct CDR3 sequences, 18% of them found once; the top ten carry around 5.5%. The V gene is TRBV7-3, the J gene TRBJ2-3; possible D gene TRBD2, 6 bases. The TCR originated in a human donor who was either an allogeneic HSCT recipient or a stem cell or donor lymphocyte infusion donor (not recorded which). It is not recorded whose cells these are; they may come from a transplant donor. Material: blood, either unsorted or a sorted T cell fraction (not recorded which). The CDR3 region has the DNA TGTGCCAGCAGCTCCGAAATGGGGGGAATAGATACGCAGTATTTT. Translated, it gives CASSSEMGGIDTQYF.